This TCR beta chain was retrieved from a study of cytomegalovirus exposure and HLA in healthy donors. CDR1 and CDR2 from the germline V gene are MDHEN and SYDVKM. The CDR3 totals 15 residues. Trimming took off 5 bases at V and 2 bases at J, with 13 bases between the two ends. Primers for the PCR totalled 60 Vbeta and 13 Jbeta. Clones were sequenced by immunoSEQ multiplex PCR, and TCRdb holds only the in-frame ones, with some missing. The data show roughly 150,000 clones, around 80% seen once. The rearrangement links TRBV28 to TRBJ1-5, with a weak D call TRBD1 (5 bases). This clonotype was obtained from a man younger than 45 in good health and CMV-seropositive. Sample: PBMCs. The CDR3 DNA sequence: TGTGCCAGCAGTCCCCGTTTGACAGGCAATCAGCCCCAGCATTTT. Translating it yields CASSPRLTGNQPQHF.